The 20 T cell receptor beta chains reported below all come from one sample, sequenced in a study of T-cell reconstitution after alpha-beta-depleted transplantation in children. Preparation of the TCRbeta library used unique molecular identifiers. A single record per CDR3 protein comes from TCRdb applying MiXCR to the PCR reads. Among approximately 350,000 distinct CDR3 sequences listed, more than 10% were seen once. Sequencing used PBMCs, obtained from the stem cell graft. The origin of the receptors is a human donor who donated a stem cell graft to a child with Fanconi anemia.

The chain carries TRBV29-1 and TRBJ1-2; 9 nucleotides agree with TRBD1. V lost 7 bases to trimming and J lost 7 bases; unmatched junction nucleotides: 7. Germline lookup yields CDR1 SQVTM and CDR2 ANQGSEA. The CDR3 length is 12 residues. This chain's CDR3 is CSDGDRVSGYTF. In nucleotides, the CDR3 is TGCAGCGACGGGGACAGGGTGTCTGGCTACACCTTC. The variable domain in full, completed from reference TRBV29-1 and TRBJ1-2, reads SAVISQKPSRDICQRGTSLTIQCQVDSQVTMMFWYRQQPGQSLTLIATANQGSEATYESGFVIDKFPISRPNLTFSTLTVSNMSPEDSSIYLCSDGDRVSGYTFGSGTRLTVV.

This clonotype was counted ten times or more. The rearrangement joins TRBV5-1 to TRBJ1-3; D remains ambiguous. V gave up 1 base and J gave up 2 bases, with 10 bases separating them. CDR1 and CDR2 from the germline V gene are SGHRS and YFSETQ. This CDR3 contains 15 residues. The CDR3 is CASSLRSTAGNTIYF. In DNA, the CDR3 is TGCGCCAGCAGCTTGCGGTCGACGGCTGGAAACACCATATATTTT.

This chain joins TRBV5-1 and TRBJ1-1, with D possibly matching TRBD1 (5 bases). CDR1 is SGHRS and CDR2 is YFSETQ in the germline V gene. Between the trimmed V and J ends, which lost 6 bases and 5 bases, there was a span of 23 bases. This CDR3 has 16 residues. The CDR3 protein is CASTRGDLGRGTEAFF. The CDR3, as DNA: TGCGCCAGCACCCGAGGGGACCTCGGCCGTGGGACTGAAGCTTTCTTT.

This clonotype was observed a handful of times. The chain carries TRBV7-2 and TRBJ2-2, with D possibly matching TRBD1 (6 bases). Germline V gives CDR1 SGHTA, CDR2 FQGNSA. CDR3 size: 15 residues. Trimming shortened V by 1 base and J by 6 bases, and 12 bases separated the two germline ends. CDR3 amino acids: CASSLVTGRAGELFF. The CDR3 nucleotides are TGTGCCAGCAGCTTAGTAACAGGGCGGGCCGGGGAGCTGTTTTTT.

The table lists this clonotype with a few counts. The rearrangement joins TRBV4-3 to TRBJ1-3; possibly TRBD1 for D (6 bases). Germline assignment: CDR1 LGHNA and CDR2 YSLEER. V lost 4 bases, J lost 4 bases, and 23 bases lay in between. The CDR3 totals 18 residues. For the CDR3, the DNA is TGCGCCAGCAGCCTATCCGGGGGACCTTGGGGACAAGGAAACACCATATATTTT. This sequence encodes CASSLSGGPWGQGNTIYF.

This clonotype was detected ten times or more. The chain recombines TRBV12-3 or TRBV12-4 with TRBJ2-1, with D perhaps TRBD1 (5 bases). The CDR3 is 14 amino acids. V lost 3 bases, J lost 6 bases, and 12 bases lay in between. In DNA, the CDR3 is TGTGCCAGCAGTTTCGGTAGTGGGGCCAATGAGCAGTTCTTC. This encodes CASSFGSGANEQFF.

There are a few counts of this clonotype. CDR3 sequence: CASSHDRDTEAFF. Written as DNA, the CDR3 is TGTGCCAGCAGTCACGACAGGGACACTGAAGCTTTCTTT. The V gene is TRBV12-3 or TRBV12-4, the J gene TRBJ1-1; 7 positions match TRBD1. The trim removed 5 bases at V and 3 bases at J, leaving 3 bases unmatched. The CDR3 is 13 amino acids.

On this clonotype: No conserved phenylalanine or tryptophan ends this CDR3, so it is likely a read error. The CDR3 DNA follows: TGCAGTGCTCTCCTAGCGGGGGGCGAGCAGTACCTC. Protein sequence: CSALLAGGEQYL. The J gene is TRBJ2-7, the V gene TRBV20-1; 11 nucleotides agree with TRBD2. V shed 5 bases, J shed 6 bases, and the junction held 3 bases outside the gene matches. CDR1 and CDR2 (germline): DFQATT, SNEGSKA (reference sequence). CDR3 length: 12 amino acids.

The chain links TRBV11-2 to TRBJ2-3; D gene unclear. This CDR3 comprises 15 residues. Trimming took off 1 base at V and 1 base at J, with 9 bases between the two ends. Germline V lookup: CDR1 SGHAT, CDR2 FQNNGV. CDR3 DNA: TGTGCCAGCAGCTTAGGGCCGGACCGCACAGATACGCAGTATTTT. It yields the protein CASSLGPDRTDTQYF. The complete variable domain, with remaining parts taken from reference TRBV11-2 and TRBJ2-3, reads EAGVAQSPRYKIIEKRQSVAFWCNPISGHATLYWYQQILGQGPKLLIQFQNNGVVDDSQLPKDRFSAERLKGVDSTLKIQPAKLEDSAVYLCASSLGPDRTDTQYFGPGTRLTVL.

This clonotype has only a few counts. The V call is TRBV7-9, the J call TRBJ2-7; D not certain. The CDR3 extends over 12 amino acids. From germline, CDR1 is SEHNR and CDR2 FQNEAQ (reference sequence). The V end was cut by 1 base, the J end by 6 bases, with 7 bases between. CDR3 nucleotides: TGTGCCAGCAGCTTAGTACCCCCCGAGCAGTACTTC. Amino acid sequence: CASSLVPPEQYF.

The chain joins TRBV24-1 to TRBJ2-3; unclear D gene. CDR1 is KGHDR and CDR2 is SFDVKD in the germline V gene. CDR3 length equals 14 residues. V lost 0 bases to trimming and J lost 0 bases, with 3 bases between them. CDR3: CATSDLASTDTQYF. The CDR3 DNA reads TGTGCCACCAGTGATTTGGCCAGCACAGATACGCAGTATTTT.

This clonotype was seen a handful of times. J is TRBJ2-1 and V is TRBV7-2; 7 bases are a match to TRBD2. The CDR3 length is 15 residues. Trimming took 5 bases from V and 12 from J; bases not matched to a gene: 16. CDR1 is SGHTA, CDR2 FQGNSA, per germline. The CDR3 DNA is TGTGCCAGCAGCCCGGGGGTCCCGCAGGGAGGGTCGCAGTTCTTC. Protein: CASSPGVPQGGSQFF.

This clonotype was detected many times. The chain is built from TRBV28 and TRBJ1-1; D gene ambiguous. The CDR3 covers 12 residues. V lost 3 bases, J lost 4 bases, and 6 bases lay in between. Germline assignment: CDR1 MDHEN and CDR2 SYDVKM. The chain's CDR3 is CASSFGSTEAFF. The CDR3, as DNA: TGTGCCAGCAGTTTTGGCAGCACTGAAGCTTTCTTT. The variable domain in full, with the rest retrieved from reference TRBV28 and TRBJ1-1, is DVKVTQSSRYLVKRTGEKVFLECVQDMDHENMFWYRQDPGLGLRLIYFSYDVKMKEKGDIPEGYSVSREKKERFSLILESASTNQTSMYLCASSFGSTEAFFGQGTRLTVV.

This clonotype was seen many times. The CDR3 DNA is TGTGCCAGCAGTCAAACGAACACTGAAGCTTTCTTT. Translated: CASSQTNTEAFF. V usage is TRBV6-2 or TRBV6-3 and J usage is TRBJ1-1, with D unresolved. V lost 5 bases to trimming and J lost 1 base, with 5 bases between them. The CDR3 loop spans 12 amino acids. In germline, CDR1 is MNHEY, CDR2 SVGEGT.

This clonotype has only one observation. The gene calls are TRBV4-2 and TRBJ2-6; unclear D gene. Germline values: CDR1 LGHNA, CDR2 YNFKEQ. V dropped 3 bases and J dropped 2 bases, with 8 bases sitting between them. CDR3 length: 15 amino acids. CDR3: CASSHTTPGANVLTF. For the CDR3, the DNA is TGTGCCAGCAGCCATACGACTCCTGGGGCCAACGTCCTGACTTTC.

The CDR3 reads CASSPKGYTSYNEQFF. Written as DNA, the CDR3 is TGTGCCAGCTCACCAAAAGGGTATACGTCCTACAATGAGCAGTTCTTC. The genes are TRBV27 and TRBJ2-1; D unresolved. The CDR3 extends over 16 amino acids. V dropped 8 bases and J dropped 1 base, with 18 bases sitting between them. Per germline, CDR1 MNHEY and CDR2 SMNVEV (reference sequence).

This clonotype was counted a few times. CDR3 bases: TGTGCCAGCAGTTTCACGGAGGACTACAATGAGCAGTTCTTC. This sequence encodes CASSFTEDYNEQFF. The chain employs TRBV27 and TRBJ2-1; D is possibly TRBD2 (5 bases). Germline-derived CDR1 and CDR2 are MNHEY and SMNVEV (reference sequence). Trimming cost V 3 bases and J 3 bases, with 9 bases left between them. The CDR3 loop spans 14 amino acids.

The table lists this clonotype with many counts. V usage is TRBV3-1 and J usage is TRBJ1-5; D gene uncertain. V was cut by 0 bases and J by 6 bases, with 12 bases left in between. The germline CDR1 and CDR2 sequences are LGHDT and YNNKEL (reference sequence). The CDR3 extends over 15 amino acids. Written as DNA, the CDR3 is TGTGCCAGCAGCCAAGATTTGAGGGTTGGTCAGCCCCAGCATTTT. It specifies CASSQDLRVGQPQHF.

This clonotype was detected ten times or more. The J gene is TRBJ2-1, the V gene TRBV20-1; 7 nucleotides align to TRBD2. Germline V gene data show CDR1 as DFQATT and CDR2 as SNEGSKA (reference sequence). With V trimmed by 1 base and J by 0 bases, 6 bases remained unmatched. This CDR3 region has 16 residues. The CDR3 protein is CSARAQSGGSYNEQFF. CDR3 coding DNA: TGCAGTGCTAGAGCCCAGTCGGGGGGCTCCTACAATGAGCAGTTCTTC.

This chain joins TRBV27 and TRBJ2-3; D remains unclear. This CDR3 comprises 14 residues. With 6 bases removed from V and 2 bases from J, the gap between germline ends came to 12 bases. Germline lookup yields CDR1 MNHEY and CDR2 SMNVEV (reference sequence). The CDR3 region has the DNA TGTGCCAGCAGCCCTTACCTGGCCACAGATACGCAGTATTTT. This gives the protein CASSPYLATDTQYF.